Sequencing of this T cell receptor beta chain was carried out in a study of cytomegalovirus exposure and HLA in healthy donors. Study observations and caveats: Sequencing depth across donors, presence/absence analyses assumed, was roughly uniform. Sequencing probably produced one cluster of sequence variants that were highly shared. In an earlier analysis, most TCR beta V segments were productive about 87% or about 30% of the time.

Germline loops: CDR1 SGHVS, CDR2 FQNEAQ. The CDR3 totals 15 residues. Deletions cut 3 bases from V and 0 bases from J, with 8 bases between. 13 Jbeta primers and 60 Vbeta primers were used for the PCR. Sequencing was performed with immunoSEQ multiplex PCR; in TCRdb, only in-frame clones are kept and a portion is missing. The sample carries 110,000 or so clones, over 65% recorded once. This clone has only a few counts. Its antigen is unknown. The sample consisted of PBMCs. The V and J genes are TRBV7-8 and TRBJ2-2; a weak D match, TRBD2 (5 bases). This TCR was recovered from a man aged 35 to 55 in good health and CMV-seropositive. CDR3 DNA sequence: TGTGCCAGCAGCTTTAGAGGGCCGAACACCGGGGAGCTGTTTTTT. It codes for CASSFRGPNTGELFF. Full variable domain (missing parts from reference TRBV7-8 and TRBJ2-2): GAGVSQSPRYKVAKRGQDVALRCDPISGHVSLFWYQQALGQGPEFLTYFQNEAQLDKSGLPSDRFFAERPEGSVSTLKIQRTQQEDSAVYLCASSFRGPNTGELFFGEGSRLTVL.